This TCR beta chain was obtained from a study of T cell responses to AZD1222 COVID-19 vaccine. The CDR3 is made up of 13 amino acids. The germline V and J ends were trimmed by 1 base and 2 bases, with 5 bases remaining between them. Germline CDR1 SGHNT, CDR2 YENEEA. Using immunoSEQ multiplex PCR, the repertoire was profiled, and TCRdb retains in-frame clones only, with some absent. The sample yields roughly 180,000 clones, approximately 94% seen once. Regarding the study as a whole: Distributed over spike, vaccine-associated CD4 TCRs predominated at 160-218 and 743-854. Possibly, clonal diversity was underestimated; donors were largely white British and included more females. Only a handful of individuals given AZD1222 were seropositive at baseline.

This clone was recorded only once. Its antigen is not identified. This clonotype originated in an adult who received the AZD1222 COVID-19 vaccine. The starting material was peripheral blood, obtained 28 days after the second AZD1222 dose. The chain combines TRBV11-3 with TRBJ1-1; D not resolved. The CDR3 nucleotides read TGTGCCAGCAGCTTAGCTCCAAACACTGAAGCTTTCTTT. As protein: CASSLAPNTEAFF. Full variable domain (outside the CDR3, taken from reference TRBV11-3 and TRBJ1-1): EAGVVQSPRYKIIEKKQPVAFWCNPISGHNTLYWYLQNLGQGPELLIRYENEEAVDDSQLPKDRFSAERLKGVDSTLKIQPAELGDSAVYLCASSLAPNTEAFFGQGTRLTVV.